These 32 T cell receptor beta chains share one sample of origin, sequenced in a study of blood T cell repertoires in COVID-19. Using immunoSEQ multiplex PCR, the repertoire was profiled, and TCRdb retains in-frame clones only, with some absent. This table holds 120,000 to 150,000 clones, roughly four fifths found once. The sequenced material came from peripheral blood. Source of these receptors: a human donor in a cohort sampled during active COVID-19.

This chain uses TRBV9 with TRBJ1-1; 7 bases fit TRBD1. The CDR3 extends over 13 amino acids. V shed 1 base, J shed 4 bases, and the junction held 1 base outside the gene matches. Germline loops: CDR1 SGDLS, CDR2 YYNGEE. The CDR3 loop is CASSVPGGTEAFF. DNA for the CDR3: TGTGCCAGCAGCGTACCAGGGGGCACTGAAGCTTTCTTT.

V is TRBV7-8 and J is TRBJ2-3, with D maybe TRBD1 (7 bases). The V and J ends lost 1 base and 2 bases respectively, with 13 bases between them. The CDR3 length is 16 residues. Germline V lookup: CDR1 SGHVS, CDR2 FQNEAQ. DNA for the CDR3: TGTGCCAGCAGCTTAGAGGGCAGGGGGGTCACAGATACGCAGTATTTT. Protein sequence: CASSLEGRGVTDTQYF.

The chain joins TRBV7-2 to TRBJ2-7, with D unclear. Trimming cost V 5 bases and J 4 bases, with 12 bases left between them. Germline CDR1 reads SGHTA; CDR2 reads FQGNSA. The CDR3 extends over 13 amino acids. In nucleotides, the CDR3 is TGTGCCAGCAGCCTCCAAATCCAGTACGAGCAGTACTTC. Its protein is CASSLQIQYEQYF.

This clone showed up just a few times. This chain uses TRBV9 with TRBJ2-1; TRBD1 aligns across 10 bases. The CDR3 sequence is 16 residues long. With V trimmed by 0 bases and J by 7 bases, 7 bases remained unmatched. CDR1 is SGDLS and CDR2 is YYNGEE in the germline V gene. The CDR3 DNA is TGTGCCAGCAGCGTAGTGGGGACAGGGGCGCGGAATGAGCAGTTCTTC. Translating gives CASSVVGTGARNEQFF.

This chain joins TRBV19 and TRBJ2-5, with TRBD1 matching over 8 bases. The CDR3 has 13 amino acids. Germline CDR1 reads LNHDA; CDR2 reads SQIVND (reference sequence). The J segment lost 5 bases and the V segment lost 6 bases, leaving 5 bases of the junction unmatched. The CDR3 loop is CASRLTGVETQYF. CDR3 nucleotide sequence: TGTGCCAGTAGGCTGACAGGGGTGGAGACCCAGTACTTC.

The count of this clone is one. The CDR3 end shows no conserved phenylalanine or tryptophan, and so a read error is likely. No DNA is shown, since the ends of the CDR3 on it are uncertain; the CDR3 is the one TCRdb lists. This chain's CDR3 is CASSKNRGG. The rearrangement links TRBV3-1 (or the pseudogene TRBV3-2) to TRBJ1-1; the table's TRBD1 call for D was not verified on the DNA. In germline, CDR1 is LGHDT, CDR2 YNNKEL (reference sequence). The CDR3 spans 9 residues, counting both ends.

The chain is built from TRBV6-6 and TRBJ2-7, with TRBD2 matching 12 bases. With 6 bases clipped from V and 4 bases from J, the junction kept 4 bases outside the gene matches. This CDR3 comprises 14 residues. Germline CDR1 is MNHNY and CDR2 is SVGAGI (reference sequence). CDR3 amino acids: CASRASGGAYEQYF. The CDR3 nucleotides read TGTGCCAGCAGAGCTAGCGGGGGGGCTTACGAGCAGTACTTC.

V is TRBV7-2 and J is TRBJ2-5, with 8 bases fitting TRBD1. The CDR3 loop spans 15 amino acids. V lost 0 bases to trimming and J lost 4 bases; unmatched junction nucleotides: 4. Germline CDR1 is SGHTA and CDR2 is FQGNSA. CDR3 amino acids: CASSLAGQEVETQYF. As DNA, the CDR3 is TGTGCCAGCAGCTTAGCGGGACAGGAGGTAGAGACCCAGTACTTC.

As concerns this clone: Other nucleotide sequences from this sample produce the same CDR3. The J gene is TRBJ2-5, the V gene TRBV6-1, with D possibly matching TRBD2 (5 bases). Deletions cut 1 base from V and 5 bases from J, with 11 bases between. Looked up from germline, CDR1 is MNHNS and CDR2 is SASEGT. The CDR3 spans 14 residues. The CDR3 nucleotides are TGTGCCAGCAGTGAAGGTACCCGAGGGGAGACCCAGTACTTC. Its translation is CASSEGTRGETQYF.

The chain uses TRBV18 and TRBJ1-1; D uncertain. Trimming left V 0 bases short and J 12 bases short, with 11 bases between. CDR1 and CDR2 from the germline V gene are KGHSH and LQKENI. The CDR3 is 12 amino acids. As DNA, the CDR3 is TGTGCCAGCTCACCACCTGGCCCGAGGACTTTCTTT. It yields the protein CASSPPGPRTFF.

The chain joins TRBV2 to TRBJ1-4; no clear D gene. Germline assignment: CDR1 SNHLY and CDR2 FYNNEI. Deletions cut 8 bases from V and 3 bases from J, with 13 bases between. This CDR3 is built from 14 residues. CDR3 loop: CASGRAGSNEKLFF. CDR3 sequence (DNA): TGTGCCAGCGGGAGGGCAGGTTCTAATGAAAAACTGTTTTTT.

The chain combines TRBV9 with TRBJ1-2; 7 nucleotides align to TRBD1. The length of the CDR3 is 14 residues. The germline V gene has CDR1 SGDLS and CDR2 YYNGEE. V lost 4 bases to trimming and J lost 3 bases; unmatched junction nucleotides: 6. This CDR3 reads CASSSRQGHYGYTF. The CDR3 coding sequence is TGTGCCAGCAGCTCCCGACAGGGACACTATGGCTACACCTTC.

The genes are TRBV27 and TRBJ2-7; maybe TRBD1 (5 bases). Looked up from germline, CDR1 is MNHEY and CDR2 is SMNVEV (reference sequence). The CDR3 is 15 residues long. V was cut by 0 bases and J by 2 bases, with 11 bases left in between. The CDR3 DNA reads as TGTGCCAGCAGTTTATCTCGACAGCACCCCTACGAGCAGTACTTC. Protein product: CASSLSRQHPYEQYF.

In its sample, this clone was seen once. The chain combines TRBV12-3 or TRBV12-4 with TRBJ2-4; tentative D call: TRBD1 (7 bases). The CDR3 extends over 12 amino acids. Trimming stripped 4 bases from V and 7 bases from J, with 8 bases between. The CDR3 sequence: CASSSGGNIQYF. The CDR3, as DNA: TGTGCCAGCAGTTCAGGGGGGAACATTCAGTACTTC.

V gene TRBV5-1 combines with J gene TRBJ1-1, with D possibly being TRBD1 (6 bases). CDR1 SGHRS and CDR2 YFSETQ come from the germline V gene. Trimming removed 4 bases at V and 0 bases at J, with 16 bases between. This CDR3 contains 16 residues. For the CDR3, the DNA is TGCGCCAGCAGCGACAAACAGGGCCCTGTGAACACTGAAGCTTTCTTT. This encodes CASSDKQGPVNTEAFF.

With respect to this clone: Given a much more abundant clone one base away, this may be a read error. CDR3 sequence reads: CAGSPPTGENTEAFF. In DNA, the CDR3 is TGTGCCGGCAGCCCCCCGACAGGGGAAAACACTGAAGCTTTCTTT. The rearrangement joins TRBV11-3 to TRBJ1-1; 8 bases match TRBD1. The CDR3 runs to 15 residues. Germline V gives CDR1 SGHNT, CDR2 YENEEA.

The chain couples TRBV2 to TRBJ2-7, with 7 bases fitting TRBD1. Germline V gene sequence: CDR1 SNHLY, CDR2 FYNNEI. The CDR3 is made up of 14 amino acids. The junction had 12 bases not matched to a gene; V was cut back by 4 bases and J by 9 bases. The CDR3 coding sequence is TGTGCCAGCAGTGGACAGGGTCGGATTTCGGGGCAGTACTTC. Translation gives CASSGQGRISGQYF.

V and J are TRBV5-1 and TRBJ2-6, with TRBD1 matching over 10 bases. Germline CDR1 is SGHRS and CDR2 is YFSETQ. V gave up 5 bases and J gave up 2 bases; unmatched junction bases: 7. This CDR3 contains 17 residues. As DNA, the CDR3 is TGCGCCAGCAGAGGAGGGACAGGGGTCGCTGGGGCCAACGTCCTGACTTTC. Translating it yields CASRGGTGVAGANVLTF.

The rearrangement joins TRBV3-1 (or the pseudogene TRBV3-2) to TRBJ2-5; 7 bases map to TRBD2. J gave up 2 bases and V 4 bases, and 10 bases lay outside the gene matches. Germline V gene data show CDR1 as LGHDT and CDR2 as YNNKEL (reference sequence). This CDR3 contains 16 residues. Written as DNA, the CDR3 is TGTGCCAGCAGCCCCCGAGGAGCGGGGAGACAAGAGACCCAGTACTTC. Its protein is CASSPRGAGRQETQYF.

The V gene is TRBV6-5, the J gene TRBJ2-6; TRBD1 matches 7 bases. Germline V gene data show CDR1 as MNHEY and CDR2 as SVGAGI. The CDR3 has 16 residues. The V and J ends lost 4 bases and 0 bases, in that order; junction bases with no gene match: 3. CDR3 loop: CASSLTGNSGANVLTF. Here the CDR3 DNA reads TGTGCCAGCAGTTTGACAGGGAACTCTGGGGCCAACGTCCTGACTTTC.

This clone was seen more than once but under ten times. The sample has other DNA sequences that encode this CDR3 too. The CDR3 protein is CASSFSGTTQKYEQYF. The CDR3 DNA reads as TGTGCCAGCAGTTTCTCCGGGACAACGCAAAAATACGAGCAGTACTTC. The J gene is TRBJ2-7, the V gene TRBV28, with D tentatively TRBD1 (6 bases). Between the trimmed V and J ends, which lost 3 bases and 4 bases, there was a span of 19 bases. The CDR3 is made up of 16 amino acids. Looked up from germline, CDR1 is MDHEN and CDR2 is SYDVKM. The entire variable domain, with the rest obtained from reference TRBV28 and TRBJ2-7, is as follows: DVKVTQSSRYLVKRTGEKVFLECVQDMDHENMFWYRQDPGLGLRLIYFSYDVKMKEKGDIPEGYSVSREKKERFSLILESASTNQTSMYLCASSFSGTTQKYEQYFGPGTRLTVT.

This chain joins TRBV5-1 and TRBJ2-3, with D perhaps matching TRBD2 (6 bases). Germline assignment: CDR1 SGHRS and CDR2 YFSETQ. The CDR3 length is 14 residues. Trimming removed 4 bases at V and 0 bases at J, with 9 bases between. CDR3: CASSGGDSTDTQYF. For the CDR3, the DNA is TGCGCCAGCAGCGGCGGGGATAGCACAGATACGCAGTATTTT.

The chain links TRBV5-1 to TRBJ2-1; D might be TRBD1 (6 bases). The V end was cut by 2 bases, the J end by 3 bases, with 12 bases between. The V gene's germline CDR1 is SGHRS and CDR2 YFSETQ. There are 15 residues in the CDR3. The CDR3 loop reads CASSLTGQNYNEQFF. The DNA of the CDR3 is TGCGCCAGCAGCTTAACGGGACAAAACTACAATGAGCAGTTCTTC.

The chain links TRBV18 to TRBJ1-5; 8 bases are shared with TRBD1. CDR1 is KGHSH and CDR2 is LQKENI in the germline V gene. The J segment lost 5 bases and the V segment lost 4 bases, leaving 4 bases of the junction unmatched. CDR3 size: 14 residues. CDR3 DNA: TGTGCCAGCTCACGTACAGGGGGAGATCAGCCCCAGCATTTT. It translates to CASSRTGGDQPQHF.

The count of this clone is one. This rearrangement joins TRBV5-1 to TRBJ2-2, with 8 nucleotides matching TRBD2. The CDR3 covers 13 residues. Unmatched junction bases numbered 4, after V lost 6 bases and J lost 6 bases. The germline gives CDR1 SGHRS, CDR2 YFSETQ. The CDR3 is CASNSGGAGELFF. As DNA, the CDR3 is TGCGCCAGCAATTCGGGAGGGGCCGGGGAGCTGTTTTTT.

In its sample, this clone was seen once. The J gene is TRBJ2-2, the V gene TRBV19; TRBD2 matches 7 bases. Germline CDR1 is LNHDA and CDR2 is SQIVND (reference sequence). The CDR3 covers 14 residues. J gave up 4 bases and V 4 bases, and 3 bases lay outside the gene matches. The CDR3 DNA is TGTGCCAGTAGTAGACCGGGAGGCACCGGGGAGCTGTTTTTT. Amino acid sequence: CASSRPGGTGELFF. The whole variable domain, filled in from reference TRBV19 and TRBJ2-2, reads DGGITQSPKYLFRKEGQNVTLSCEQNLNHDAMYWYRQDPGQGLRLIYYSQIVNDFQKGDIAEGYSVSREKKESFPLTVTSAQKNPTAFYLCASSRPGGTGELFFGEGSRLTVL.

The rearrangement links TRBV6-5 to TRBJ1-2; 8 bases fit TRBD1. Trimming removed 5 bases from V and 0 bases from J; junction bases left unmatched: 5. The CDR3 is 15 residues long. Germline lookup yields CDR1 MNHEY and CDR2 SVGAGI. The CDR3 spells CASSTPTGANYGYTF. CDR3 in DNA: TGTGCCAGCAGTACCCCGACAGGGGCTAACTATGGCTACACCTTC.

This chain connects TRBV3-1 (or the pseudogene TRBV3-2) to TRBJ2-2; no clear D. V lost 6 bases, J lost 3 bases, and 11 bases lay in between. The CDR3 is 14 amino acids. Germline loops: CDR1 LGHDT, CDR2 YNNKEL (reference sequence). CDR3 DNA sequence: TGTGCCAGCAGTGCCAATCGAGACACCGGGGAGCTGTTTTTT. Residues: CASSANRDTGELFF.

The table lists this clone with a few counts. V usage is TRBV7-9 and J usage is TRBJ1-5; TRBD1 matches at 9 bases. CDR1 and CDR2 from the germline V gene are SEHNR and FQNEAQ (reference sequence). With 5 bases clipped from V and 7 bases from J, the junction kept 6 bases outside the gene matches. CDR3 size: 14 residues. CDR3 coding DNA: TGTGCCAGCAGCCCCGACAGGGGGTACCAGCCCCAGCATTTT. Protein sequence: CASSPDRGYQPQHF.

The chain combines TRBV7-9 with TRBJ1-4; 7 bases map to TRBD1. CDR1 is SEHNR and CDR2 is FQNEAQ in the germline V gene (reference sequence). The CDR3 runs 15 residues. J gave up 7 bases and V 5 bases, and 10 bases lay outside the gene matches. Here the CDR3 DNA reads TGTGCCAGCAGCGCCATACAGGGGCGAGGTGAAAAACTGTTTTTT. Its translation: CASSAIQGRGEKLFF.

The chain combines TRBV5-1 with TRBJ2-3; 9 bases are a match to TRBD2. The CDR3 has 16 amino acids. V dropped 0 bases and J dropped 2; count of bases not matched to a gene: 4. Germline CDR1 and CDR2: SGHRS and YFSETQ. CDR3 in amino acids: CASSLGAGGITDTQYF. The CDR3 coding sequence is TGCGCCAGCAGCTTGGGAGCGGGGGGAATCACAGATACGCAGTATTTT.

The chain links TRBV30 to TRBJ1-2, with unresolved D. This CDR3 contains 10 residues. V lost 6 bases and J lost 8, with 10 bases in between. CDR1 is GTSNPN and CDR2 is SVGIG in the germline V gene (reference sequence). CDR3 coding DNA: TGTGCCTGCCCCGAGGCGGGCTACACCTTC. This codes for CACPEAGYTF.